The 7 T cell receptor beta chains presented below share a single source sample, sequenced in a study of CD8 T cells in ankylosing spondylitis. One entry per CDR3 protein results from TCRdb running MiXCR on the 5' RACE reads. The sample has 750,000 to 850,000 distinct CDR3 sequences; over 9.5% are singletons. These TCRs' antigens remain unknown. Study observations and caveats: What appeared characteristic of ankylosing spondylitis blood was a TCR beta motif of under 10 highly homologous variants.

Sequenced: blood, either unsorted or a sorted T cell fraction (not recorded which). The receptors originated from a male donor with ankylosing spondylitis.

The V and J genes are TRBV7-2 and TRBJ2-1; D might be TRBD1 or TRBD2, each matching 5 bases. Trimming left V 4 bases short and J 3 bases short, with 13 bases between. The germline gives CDR1 SGHTA, CDR2 FQGNSA. The CDR3 has 15 residues. The CDR3 sequence: CASSSSWGYYNEQFF. The CDR3 DNA sequence: TGTGCCAGCAGCTCCTCGTGGGGGTACTACAATGAGCAGTTCTTC.

The chain employs TRBV20-1 and TRBJ2-7, with D perhaps matching TRBD1 (6 bases). The V gene's germline CDR1 is DFQATT and CDR2 SNEGSKA (reference sequence). This CDR3 has 14 residues. Trimming took off 3 bases at V and 3 bases at J, with 15 bases between the two ends. The CDR3 reads CSARPNRVVYEQYF. The CDR3 region has the DNA TGCAGTGCTAGGCCAAACAGGGTAGTCTACGAGCAGTACTTC.

At least ten counts were recorded for this clonotype. The chain is built from TRBV7-2 and TRBJ2-3, with TRBD2 as a possible D gene (7 bases). Germline V gives CDR1 SGHTA, CDR2 FQGNSA. V was cut by 10 bases and J by 0 bases, with 20 bases left in between. This CDR3 is 16 amino acids long. The CDR3 coding sequence is TGTGCCACCAGTCCCCGGGGGGCTCATAGCACAGATACGCAGTATTTT. Translated: CATSPRGAHSTDTQYF. The full variable domain, in which reference TRBV7-2 and TRBJ2-3 provide the parts outside the CDR3, is GAGVSQSPSNKVTEKGKDVELRCDPISGHTALYWYRQSLGQGLEFLIYFQGNSAPDKSGLPSDRFSAERTGGSVSTLTIQRTQQEDSAVYLCATSPRGAHSTDTQYFGPGTRLTVL.

The V call is TRBV20-1, the J call TRBJ1-5, with a weak D call TRBD1 (6 bases). Germline V lookup: CDR1 DFQATT, CDR2 SNEGSKA (reference sequence). Trimming removed 3 bases from V and 6 bases from J, with 18 bases in between. This CDR3 contains 15 residues. The CDR3 bases are TGCAGTGCTAGCGCCGTTGGCAGGGGCCCTCAGCCCCAGCATTTT. It is translated as CSASAVGRGPQPQHF.

There are a few counts of this clonotype. The V gene is TRBV6-5, the J gene TRBJ1-2; 8 bases match TRBD1. Germline V gene sequence: CDR1 MNHEY, CDR2 SVGAGI. V lost 2 bases, J lost 8 bases, and 13 bases stayed unmatched. This CDR3 contains 16 residues. CDR3 protein: CASSYQDRVPLGGYTF. CDR3 in DNA: TGTGCCAGCAGTTACCAGGACAGGGTGCCCCTCGGAGGCTACACCTTC.

This sequence joins TRBV20-1 and TRBJ1-5; 10 bases align to TRBD1. The CDR3 spans 15 residues. J gave up 2 bases and V 3 bases, and 4 bases lay outside the gene matches. Germline CDR1 DFQATT, CDR2 SNEGSKA (reference sequence). CDR3 sequence reads: CSASRGTGGNQPQHF. The DNA of the CDR3 is TGCAGTGCTAGTAGGGGGACAGGGGGCAATCAGCCCCAGCATTTT.

The sample holds one count of this clonotype. The chain links TRBV18 to TRBJ2-5; 7 positions agree with TRBD2. Germline values: CDR1 KGHSH, CDR2 LQKENI. There are 16 residues in the CDR3. V lost 4 bases and J lost 5; bases outside the gene matches: 13. CDR3 in amino acids: CASSRGGRTYIETQYF. The CDR3 coding sequence is TGTGCCAGCTCACGGGGGGGACGTACGTATATCGAGACCCAGTACTTC.